This T cell receptor (beta chain) is from a study of blood T cells in healthy people across ages. The CDR3 extends over 17 amino acids. Trimming took 8 bases from V and 0 from J, leaving 17 bases between them. CDR1 and CDR2 (germline): MNHEY, SMNVEV (reference sequence). Then a second PCR, running about 6 to 12 cycles, was carried out with a sample-barcoded 5' primer and a J-beta primer mix. MiXCR was run by TCRdb on the 5' RACE reads, yielding one entry per CDR3 protein. The table lists 1.5 million to 2 million distinct CDR3 sequences, about 30% of them singletons. The TCR sequence derives from a woman under 40 in good health. Input material: blood. V gene TRBV27 combines with J gene TRBJ1-6; D remains unclear. The CDR3 here is CASAVSSPLSYNSPLHF. The CDR3 nucleotides read TGTGCCAGCGCCGTGTCTTCCCCTCTCTCCTATAATTCACCCCTCCACTTT.